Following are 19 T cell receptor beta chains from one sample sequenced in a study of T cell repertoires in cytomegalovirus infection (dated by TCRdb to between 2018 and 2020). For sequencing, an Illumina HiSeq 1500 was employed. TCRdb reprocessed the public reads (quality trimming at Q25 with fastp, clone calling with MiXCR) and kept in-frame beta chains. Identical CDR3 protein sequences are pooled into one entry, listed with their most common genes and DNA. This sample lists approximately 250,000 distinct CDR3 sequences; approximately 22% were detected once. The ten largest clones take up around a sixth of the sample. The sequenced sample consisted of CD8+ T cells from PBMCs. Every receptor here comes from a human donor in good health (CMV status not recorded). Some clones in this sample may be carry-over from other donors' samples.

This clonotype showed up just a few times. CDR3 amino acids: CAISESGANYEQYF. Here the CDR3 DNA reads TGTGCCATCAGTGAGTCGGGGGCTAACTACGAGCAGTACTTC. This sequence joins TRBV10-3 and TRBJ2-7; maybe TRBD1 (6 bases). Germline V gene sequence: CDR1 ENHRY, CDR2 SYGVKD. The CDR3 sequence is 14 residues long. V was clipped by 0 bases and J by 3 bases, with 9 bases between them.

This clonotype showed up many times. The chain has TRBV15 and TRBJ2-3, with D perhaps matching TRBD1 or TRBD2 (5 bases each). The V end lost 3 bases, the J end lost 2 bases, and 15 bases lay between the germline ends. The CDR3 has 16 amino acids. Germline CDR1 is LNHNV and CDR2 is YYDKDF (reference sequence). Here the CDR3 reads CATSSSRDGNTDTQYF. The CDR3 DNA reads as TGTGCCACCAGCAGCTCCCGGGACGGAAACACAGATACGCAGTATTTT.

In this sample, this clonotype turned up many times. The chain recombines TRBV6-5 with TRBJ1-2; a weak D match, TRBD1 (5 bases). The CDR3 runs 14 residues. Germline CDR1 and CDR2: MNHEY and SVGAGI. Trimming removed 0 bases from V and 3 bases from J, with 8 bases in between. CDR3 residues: CASSYSGGDYGYTF. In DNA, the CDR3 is TGTGCCAGCAGTTACTCGGGGGGAGACTATGGCTACACCTTC.

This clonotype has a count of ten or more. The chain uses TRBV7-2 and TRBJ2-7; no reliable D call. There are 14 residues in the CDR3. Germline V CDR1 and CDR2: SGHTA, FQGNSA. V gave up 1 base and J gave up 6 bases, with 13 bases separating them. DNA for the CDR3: TGTGCCAGCAGCTTAGGAGGCAGTATTGGCGAGCAGTACTTC. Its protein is CASSLGGSIGEQYF.

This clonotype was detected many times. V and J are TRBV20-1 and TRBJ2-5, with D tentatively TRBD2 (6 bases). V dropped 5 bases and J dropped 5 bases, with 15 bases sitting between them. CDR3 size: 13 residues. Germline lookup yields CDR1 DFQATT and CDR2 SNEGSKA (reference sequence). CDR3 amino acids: CSAWGEPWETQYF. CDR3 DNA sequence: TGCAGTGCTTGGGGGGAACCCTGGGAGACCCAGTACTTC.

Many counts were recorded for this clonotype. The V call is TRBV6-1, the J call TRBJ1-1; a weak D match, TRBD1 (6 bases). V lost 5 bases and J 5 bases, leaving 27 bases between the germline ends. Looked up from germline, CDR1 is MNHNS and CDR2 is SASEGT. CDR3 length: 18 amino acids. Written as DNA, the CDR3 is TGTGCCAGCAGTAGAAGCTCCGACAGGCTATTTCCTTGGACTGAAGCTTTCTTT. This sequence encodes CASSRSSDRLFPWTEAFF.

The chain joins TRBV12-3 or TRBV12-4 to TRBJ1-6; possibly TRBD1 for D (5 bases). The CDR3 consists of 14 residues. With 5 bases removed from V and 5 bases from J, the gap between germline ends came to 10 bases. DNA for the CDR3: TGTGCCAGCAGTCCCGTGGGGGATAATTCACCCCTCCACTTT. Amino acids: CASSPVGDNSPLHF.

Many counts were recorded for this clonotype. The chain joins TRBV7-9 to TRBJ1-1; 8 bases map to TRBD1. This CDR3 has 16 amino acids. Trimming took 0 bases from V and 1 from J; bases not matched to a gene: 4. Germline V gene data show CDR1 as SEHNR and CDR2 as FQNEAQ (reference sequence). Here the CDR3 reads CASSLASDRGNTEAFF. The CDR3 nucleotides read TGTGCCAGCAGCTTAGCTTCCGACAGGGGGAACACTGAAGCTTTCTTT. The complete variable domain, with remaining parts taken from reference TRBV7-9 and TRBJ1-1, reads DTGVSQNPRHKITKRGQNVTFRCDPISEHNRLYWYRQTLGQGPEFLTYFQNEAQLEKSRLLSDRFSAERPKGSFSTLEIQRTEQGDSAMYLCASSLASDRGNTEAFFGQGTRLTVV.

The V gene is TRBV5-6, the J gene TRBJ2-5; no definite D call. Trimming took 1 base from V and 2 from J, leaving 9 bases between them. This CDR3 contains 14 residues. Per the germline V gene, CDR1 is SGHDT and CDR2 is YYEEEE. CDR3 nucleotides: TGTGCCAGCAGCTTGCCTCAGGATCAAGAGACCCAGTACTTC. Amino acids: CASSLPQDQETQYF.

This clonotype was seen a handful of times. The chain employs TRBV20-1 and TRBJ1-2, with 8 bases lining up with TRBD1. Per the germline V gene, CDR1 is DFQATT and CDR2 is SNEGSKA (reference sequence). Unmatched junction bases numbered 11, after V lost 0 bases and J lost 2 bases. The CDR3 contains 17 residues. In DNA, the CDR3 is TGCAGTGCTAGAGATCGGTCGACAGGGGATTCCAACTATGGCTACACCTTC. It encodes CSARDRSTGDSNYGYTF.

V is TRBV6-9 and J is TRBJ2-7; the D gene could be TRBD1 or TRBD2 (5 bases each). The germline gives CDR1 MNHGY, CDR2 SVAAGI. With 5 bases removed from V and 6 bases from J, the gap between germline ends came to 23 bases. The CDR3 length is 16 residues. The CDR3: CASSTENRDVFCEQYF. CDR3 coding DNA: TGTGCCAGCAGTACCGAAAACCGGGACGTTTTCTGCGAGCAGTACTTC.

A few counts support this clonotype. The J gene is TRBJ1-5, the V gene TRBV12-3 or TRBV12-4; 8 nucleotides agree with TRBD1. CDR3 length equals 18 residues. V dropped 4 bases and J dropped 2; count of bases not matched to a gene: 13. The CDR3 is CASSYRAGGGSGNQPQHF. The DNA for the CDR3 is TGTGCCAGCAGTTATAGGGCAGGGGGCGGTTCGGGCAATCAGCCCCAGCATTTT.

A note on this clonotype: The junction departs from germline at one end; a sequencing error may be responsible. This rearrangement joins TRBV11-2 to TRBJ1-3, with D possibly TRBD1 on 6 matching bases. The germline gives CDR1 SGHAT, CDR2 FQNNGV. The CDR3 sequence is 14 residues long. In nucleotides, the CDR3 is TGTGCCGGCAGCTTAGTAGGGACAGGAAACACCATATATTTT. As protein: CAGSLVGTGNTIYF.

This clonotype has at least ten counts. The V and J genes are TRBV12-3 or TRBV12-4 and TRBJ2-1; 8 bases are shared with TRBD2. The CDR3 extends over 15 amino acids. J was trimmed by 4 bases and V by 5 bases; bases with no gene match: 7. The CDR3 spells CASSARIAGYNEQFF. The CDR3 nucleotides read TGTGCCAGCAGTGCCCGGATAGCGGGGTACAATGAGCAGTTCTTC.

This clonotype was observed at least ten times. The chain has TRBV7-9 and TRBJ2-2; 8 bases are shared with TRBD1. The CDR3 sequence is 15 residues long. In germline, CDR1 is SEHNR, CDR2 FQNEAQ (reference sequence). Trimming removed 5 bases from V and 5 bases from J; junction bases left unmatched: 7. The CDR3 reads CASSPRDRPTGELFF. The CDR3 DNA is TGTGCCAGCAGCCCACGGGACAGGCCTACCGGGGAGCTGTTTTTT.

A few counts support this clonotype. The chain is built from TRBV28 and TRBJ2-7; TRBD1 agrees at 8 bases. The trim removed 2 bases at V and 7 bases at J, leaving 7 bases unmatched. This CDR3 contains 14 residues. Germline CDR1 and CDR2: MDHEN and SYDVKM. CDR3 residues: CASSLMRTGREQYF. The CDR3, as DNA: TGTGCCAGCAGTTTAATGAGGACAGGGAGAGAGCAGTACTTC.

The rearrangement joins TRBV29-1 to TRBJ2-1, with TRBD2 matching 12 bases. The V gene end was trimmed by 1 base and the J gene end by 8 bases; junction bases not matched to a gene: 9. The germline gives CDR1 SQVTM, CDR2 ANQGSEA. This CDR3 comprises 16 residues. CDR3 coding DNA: TGCAGCGTTGAAGGGACGACTAGCGGGGGACCAGATGAGCAGTTCTTC. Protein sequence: CSVEGTTSGGPDEQFF.

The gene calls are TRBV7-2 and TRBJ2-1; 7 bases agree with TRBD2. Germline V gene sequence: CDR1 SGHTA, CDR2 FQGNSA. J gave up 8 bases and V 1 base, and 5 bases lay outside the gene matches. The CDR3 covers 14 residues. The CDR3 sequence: CASSLGGGIDEQFF. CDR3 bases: TGTGCCAGCAGCTTAGGGGGGGGGATCGATGAGCAGTTCTTC.

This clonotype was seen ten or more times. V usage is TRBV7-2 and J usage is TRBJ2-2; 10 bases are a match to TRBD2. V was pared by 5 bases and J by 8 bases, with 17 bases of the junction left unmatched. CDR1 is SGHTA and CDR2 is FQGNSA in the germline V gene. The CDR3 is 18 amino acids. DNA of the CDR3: TGTGCCAGCAGCCTAATAGGGGCTAGCGGGGGCCCGGCGGGGGAGCTGTTTTTT. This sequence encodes CASSLIGASGGPAGELFF.